Listed here are 8 T cell receptor beta chains from one sample, sequenced in a study of beta chain features in type 1 diabetes. Findings and limits, study-wide: When Type 1 diabetes patients were examined, their TCRB CDR3s proved moderately but significantly shorter in all four CD4+ subsets.

Antigen specificity for these receptors is unknown. Sequenced material consisted of expressed TCRB transcripts (all of the isolated RNA was reverse transcribed). TCRdb keeps only in-frame clones here, not all; method: immunoSEQ multiplex PCR. The table shows over 200,000 clones, with approximately 11% occurring only once. Sequencing input: naive CD4+ T cells from blood. The source is a young man with type 1 diabetes.

This clone has more than one count but fewer than ten. The gene calls are TRBV5-1 and TRBJ1-1; TRBD1 agrees at 9 bases. With V trimmed by 4 bases and J by 1 base, 2 bases remained unmatched. Per germline, CDR1 SGHRS and CDR2 YFSETQ. The CDR3 runs to 14 residues. CDR3 region: CASSVGQGNTEAFF. The CDR3 DNA sequence: TGCGCCAGCAGCGTGGGACAGGGGAACACTGAAGCTTTCTTT. Using reference TRBV5-1 and TRBJ1-1 for the parts outside the CDR3, the full variable domain is KAGVTQTPRYLIKTRGQQVTLSCSPISGHRSVSWYQQTPGQGLQFLFEYFSETQRNKGNFPGRFSGRQFSNSRSEMNVSTLELGDSALYLCASSVGQGNTEAFFGQGTRLTVV.

The chain is built from TRBV4-1 and TRBJ1-1; perhaps TRBD1 as D (6 bases). Germline V gene data show CDR1 as MGHRA and CDR2 as YSYEKL. Trimming removed 0 bases at V and 8 bases at J, with 13 bases between. The CDR3 extends over 14 amino acids. The CDR3 bases are TGCGCCAGCAGCCAAGAGGGCAGCACAGGGGAAGCTTTCTTT. Amino acids: CASSQEGSTGEAFF.

The V and J genes are TRBV29-1 and TRBJ1-1; the D gene is possibly TRBD1 (6 bases). CDR3 length equals 13 residues. Germline CDR1 and CDR2: SQVTM and ANQGSEA. V lost 1 base and J 5 bases, leaving 11 bases between the germline ends. The CDR3 DNA sequence: TGCAGCGTTGAAGGGTCACAGGGAACTGAAGCTTTCTTT. It translates to CSVEGSQGTEAFF.

This clone appeared a few times. The chain has TRBV30 and TRBJ2-2; D not certain. Germline lookup yields CDR1 GTSNPN and CDR2 SVGIG (reference sequence). This CDR3 has 13 amino acids. V lost 3 bases to trimming and J lost 6 bases, with 11 bases between them. The CDR3 DNA reads as TGTGCCTGGAGCGTCGGGTGGGCCGGGGAGCTGTTTTTT. Its protein product is CAWSVGWAGELFF.

This clone came up a few times. The chain has TRBV7-9 and TRBJ2-3, with 10 bases aligning to TRBD1. The germline V gene encodes CDR1 SEHNR and CDR2 FQNEAQ (reference sequence). CDR3 size: 16 residues. V shed 5 bases and J 2 bases; nucleotides not matched to a gene: 7. The CDR3 bases are TGTGCCAGCAGCCGGAGACAGGGGGCCTTCACAGATACGCAGTATTTT. Its translation: CASSRRQGAFTDTQYF.

This clone has just a few counts. V is TRBV7-6 and J is TRBJ1-5, with 10 nucleotides matching TRBD1. The CDR3 has 15 amino acids. CDR1 is SGHVS and CDR2 is FNYEAQ in the germline V gene. V dropped 5 bases and J dropped 7; count of bases not matched to a gene: 8. The CDR3 region has the DNA TGTGCCAGCAGCCTAACCGGACAGGGGGACCAGCCCCAGCATTTT. As protein: CASSLTGQGDQPQHF.

The chain couples TRBV30 to TRBJ2-3, with D hard to call. The V end was cut by 2 bases, the J end by 4 bases, with 7 bases between. The CDR3 consists of 12 residues. Germline V gene sequence: CDR1 GTSNPN, CDR2 SVGIG (reference sequence). The CDR3 loop is CAWSRRSDTQYF. DNA for the CDR3: TGTGCCTGGAGTAGGCGGTCAGATACGCAGTATTTT.

This clone showed up just a few times. The V and J genes are TRBV15 and TRBJ1-5; D unresolved. Trimming stripped 1 base from V and 0 bases from J, with 13 bases between. The germline CDR1 and CDR2 sequences are LNHNV and YYDKDF (reference sequence). This CDR3 comprises 17 residues. CDR3 protein: CATSRVYSGNSNQPQHF. CDR3 nucleotide sequence: TGTGCCACCAGCAGAGTATACTCAGGCAATAGCAATCAGCCCCAGCATTTT.